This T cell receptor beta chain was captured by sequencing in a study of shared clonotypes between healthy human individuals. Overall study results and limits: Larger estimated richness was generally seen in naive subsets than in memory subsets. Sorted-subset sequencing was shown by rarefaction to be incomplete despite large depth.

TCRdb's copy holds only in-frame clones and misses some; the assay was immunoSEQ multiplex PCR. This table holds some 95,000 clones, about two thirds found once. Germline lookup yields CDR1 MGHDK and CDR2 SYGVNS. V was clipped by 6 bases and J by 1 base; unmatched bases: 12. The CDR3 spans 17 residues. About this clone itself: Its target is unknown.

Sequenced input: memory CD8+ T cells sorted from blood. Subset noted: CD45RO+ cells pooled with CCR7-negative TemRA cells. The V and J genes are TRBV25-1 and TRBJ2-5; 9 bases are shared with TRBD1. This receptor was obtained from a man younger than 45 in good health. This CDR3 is CASSAKGQGGSQETQYF. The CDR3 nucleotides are TGTGCCAGCAGCGCCAAGGGACAGGGAGGGAGCCAAGAGACCCAGTACTTC.